The rows below give T cell receptor beta chains drawn from one sample of a study of T-cell reconstitution after alpha-beta-depleted transplantation in children. TCRdb re-called the PCR reads with MiXCR, one entry per CDR3 protein. The table has around 16,000 distinct CDR3 sequences, over 5% seen once. The starting material was PBMCs, obtained before TCRalphabeta/CD19-depleted stem cell transplant. Every receptor here comes from a boy younger than 18 with acute lymphoblastic leukemia, due to receive a stem cell transplant. The CDR3 runs from the conserved cysteine through the conserved F or W. Each record gives: V gene, D gene, clone size, J gene, CDR3 length, CDR3 protein, CDR3 DNA. A D gene is named only where the DNA matches it firmly. A clone size is listed for some rows: how often the clone was seen (once, few, many), or a class if it is expanded.

TRBV5-4	.	many	TRBJ2-5	14	CASSRGGPGETQYF	TGTGCCAGCAGTCGTGGGGGGCCCGGGGAGACCCAGTACTTC
TRBV6-2/TRBV6-3	TRBD2	few	TRBJ2-3	18	CASSYAAGGPRLADTQYF	TGTGCCAGCAGTTACGCCGCGGGAGGGCCCAGATTGGCAGATACGCAGTATTTT
TRBV6-5	TRBD1	many	TRBJ2-3	18	CASSYSARGTGHPDTQYF	TGTGCCAGCAGTTACTCGGCGAGGGGGACAGGACACCCAGATACGCAGTATTTT
TRBV12-3/TRBV12-4	.	many	TRBJ2-1	14	CASRLREIVDEQFF	TGTGCCAGCAGATTGAGGGAGATCGTGGATGAGCAGTTCTTC
TRBV12-3/TRBV12-4	TRBD1	many	TRBJ2-7	12	CASSPGQGLQYF	TGTGCCAGCAGCCCGGGACAGGGATTGCAGTACTTC
TRBV7-7	TRBD1	many	TRBJ2-5	15	CASSRTGARQETQYF	TGTGCCAGCAGCCGGACAGGGGCAAGACAGGAGACCCAGTACTTC
TRBV5-1	TRBD1	many	TRBJ1-5	14	CASSPDRGNQPQHF	TGCGCCAGCAGCCCTGACAGGGGCAATCAGCCCCAGCATTTT
TRBV12-3/TRBV12-4	.	medium-sized	TRBJ1-1	10	CASSWTEAFF	TGTGCCAGCAGTTGGACTGAAGCTTTCTTT
TRBV19	TRBD1	.	TRBJ1-4	14	CASRQDRANEKLFF	TGTGCCAGTAGACAGGACAGGGCTAATGAAAAACTGTTTTTT
TRBV7-2	.	many	TRBJ1-2	14	CASSLDPGDYGYTF	TGTGCCAGCAGCTTGGACCCCGGGGACTATGGCTACACCTTC